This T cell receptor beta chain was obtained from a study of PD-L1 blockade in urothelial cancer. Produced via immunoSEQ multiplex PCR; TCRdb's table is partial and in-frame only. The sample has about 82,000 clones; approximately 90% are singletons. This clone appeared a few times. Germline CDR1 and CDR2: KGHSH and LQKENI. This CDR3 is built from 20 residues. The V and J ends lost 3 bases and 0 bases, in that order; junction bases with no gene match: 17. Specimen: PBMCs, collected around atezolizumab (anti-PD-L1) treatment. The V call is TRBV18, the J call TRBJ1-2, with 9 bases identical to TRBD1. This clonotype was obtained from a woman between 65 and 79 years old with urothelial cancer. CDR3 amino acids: CASSPKQGAFGLTSNYGYTF. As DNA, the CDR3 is TGTGCCAGCTCACCGAAACAGGGGGCGTTCGGACTTACCTCTAACTATGGCTACACCTTC.